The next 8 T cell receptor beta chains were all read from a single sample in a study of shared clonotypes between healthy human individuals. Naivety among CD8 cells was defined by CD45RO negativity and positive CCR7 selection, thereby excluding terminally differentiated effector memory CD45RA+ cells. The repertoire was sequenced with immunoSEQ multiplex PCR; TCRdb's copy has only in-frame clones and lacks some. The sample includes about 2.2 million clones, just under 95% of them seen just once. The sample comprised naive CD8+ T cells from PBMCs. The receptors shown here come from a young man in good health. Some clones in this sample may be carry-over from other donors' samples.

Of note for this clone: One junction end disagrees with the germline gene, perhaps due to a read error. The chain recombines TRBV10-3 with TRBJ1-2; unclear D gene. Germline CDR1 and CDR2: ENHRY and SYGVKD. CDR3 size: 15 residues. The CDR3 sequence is CASSLAAELYYGYTF. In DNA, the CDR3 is TGTGCCAGCAGTCTGGCGGCGGAACTATACTATGGCTACACCTTC.

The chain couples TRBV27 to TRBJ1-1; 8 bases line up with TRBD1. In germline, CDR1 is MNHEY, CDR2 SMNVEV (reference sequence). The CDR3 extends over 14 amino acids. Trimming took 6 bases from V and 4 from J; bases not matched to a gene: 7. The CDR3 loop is CASSTGGSGTEAFF. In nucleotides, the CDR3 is TGTGCCAGCAGCACAGGGGGGAGCGGCACTGAAGCTTTCTTT.

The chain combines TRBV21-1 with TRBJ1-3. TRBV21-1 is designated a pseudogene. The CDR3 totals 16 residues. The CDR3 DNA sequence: TGTGCCAGCAGCAGGGCCGGGGAGGGGTACGGAAACACCATATATTTT. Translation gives CASSRAGEGYGNTIYF.

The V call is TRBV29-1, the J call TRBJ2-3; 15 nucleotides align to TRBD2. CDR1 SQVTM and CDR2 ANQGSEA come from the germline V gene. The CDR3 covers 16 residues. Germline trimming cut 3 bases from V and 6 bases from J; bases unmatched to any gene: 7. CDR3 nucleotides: TGCAGCGTTGACGGACTAGCGGGAGGGCGAGCTGATACGCAGTATTTT. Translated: CSVDGLAGGRADTQYF.

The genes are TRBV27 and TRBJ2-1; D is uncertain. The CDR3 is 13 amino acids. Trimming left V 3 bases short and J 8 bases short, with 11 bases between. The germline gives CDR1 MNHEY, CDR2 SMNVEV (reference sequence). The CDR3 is CASSFRSFYEQFF. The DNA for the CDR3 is TGTGCCAGCAGTTTTAGGAGTTTCTATGAGCAGTTCTTC.

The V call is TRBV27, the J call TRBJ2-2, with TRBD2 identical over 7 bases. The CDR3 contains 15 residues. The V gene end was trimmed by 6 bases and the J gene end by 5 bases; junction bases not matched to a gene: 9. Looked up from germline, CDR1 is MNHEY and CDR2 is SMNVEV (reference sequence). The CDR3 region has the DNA TGTGCCAGCAGCCTAAGTGGGAGGGTGACCGGGGAGCTGTTTTTT. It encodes CASSLSGRVTGELFF.

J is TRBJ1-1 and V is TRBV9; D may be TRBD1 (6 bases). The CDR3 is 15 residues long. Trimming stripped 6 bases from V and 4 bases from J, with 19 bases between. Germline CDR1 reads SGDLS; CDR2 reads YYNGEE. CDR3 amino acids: CASTRPSEGGTEAFF. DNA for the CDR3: TGTGCCAGCACCCGCCCCTCCGAAGGGGGCACTGAAGCTTTCTTT.

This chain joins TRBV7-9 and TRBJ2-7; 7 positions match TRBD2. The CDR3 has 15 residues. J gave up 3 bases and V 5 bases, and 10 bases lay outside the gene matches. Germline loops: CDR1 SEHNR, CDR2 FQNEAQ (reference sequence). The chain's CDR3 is CASSPGSGTIYEQYF. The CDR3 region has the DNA TGTGCCAGCAGCCCAGGGAGCGGGACTATCTACGAGCAGTACTTC.